These 17 T cell receptor beta chains share one sample of origin, sequenced in a study of OX40 agonist ivuxolimab in advanced cancers. TCRdb keeps only in-frame clones here, not all; method: immunoSEQ multiplex PCR. The sample includes tens of thousands of clones, approximately 87% of them seen just once. The input for sequencing was CD4+ or CD8+ T cells sorted from blood, taken in a trial of the OX40 agonist ivuxolimab. These receptors came from an adult with an advanced solid tumor such as melanoma, head and neck, liver or kidney cancer.

The chain combines TRBV27 with TRBJ2-2; maybe TRBD1 (6 bases). This CDR3 region has 16 residues. Deletions cut 0 bases from V and 0 bases from J, with 8 bases between. Per germline, CDR1 MNHEY and CDR2 SMNVEV (reference sequence). CDR3 sequence: CASSLSGTSNTGELFF. The CDR3, as DNA: TGTGCCAGCAGTTTATCTGGGACATCGAACACCGGGGAGCTGTTTTTT.

This rearrangement joins TRBV9 to TRBJ1-1; 11 bases align to TRBD1. The CDR3 is made up of 14 amino acids. J lost 5 bases, V lost 5 bases, and 5 bases had no gene match. CDR1 is SGDLS and CDR2 is YYNGEE in the germline V gene. Here the CDR3 reads CASSWGQGDTEAFF. The CDR3 DNA sequence: TGTGCCAGCAGTTGGGGACAGGGGGATACTGAAGCTTTCTTT.

V and J are TRBV6-5 and TRBJ2-7; D tentatively reads TRBD1 or TRBD2 (6 bases each). The CDR3 spans 14 residues. Germline V CDR1 and CDR2: MNHEY, SVGAGI. V was pared by 6 bases and J by 7 bases, with 19 bases between. CDR3 bases: TGTGCCAGCAGCCCCCCCACGGGGGCGCGTGAGCAGTACTTC. This sequence encodes CASSPPTGAREQYF.

J is TRBJ2-1 and V is TRBV10-2; 14 positions match TRBD2. The CDR3 sequence is 16 residues long. V shed 6 bases, J shed 7 bases, and the junction held 8 bases outside the gene matches. The V gene's germline CDR1 is WSHSY and CDR2 SAAADI. CDR3 DNA sequence: TGCGCCAGCAGAATGGGACTAGCGGGAGATCGAAATGAGCAGTTCTTC. Its protein is CASRMGLAGDRNEQFF.

The chain combines TRBV7-9 with TRBJ2-7; no reliable D call. The CDR3 extends over 13 amino acids. Germline V gene lookup returns CDR1 SEHNR and CDR2 FQNEAQ (reference sequence). V lost 0 bases and J 3 bases, leaving 6 bases between the germline ends. This CDR3 reads CASSLAGGYEQYF. CDR3 nucleotides: TGTGCCAGCAGCTTAGCTGGTGGCTACGAGCAGTACTTC.

V and J are TRBV28 and TRBJ2-7; weak D call: TRBD2 (6 bases). The CDR3 sequence is 15 residues long. CDR1 is MDHEN and CDR2 is SYDVKM in the germline V gene. V lost 7 bases and J 0 bases, leaving 16 bases between the germline ends. The CDR3 loop reads CASTAWGVSSYEQYF. The DNA of the CDR3 is TGTGCCAGCACCGCCTGGGGGGTCAGCTCCTACGAGCAGTACTTC.

V and J are TRBV5-4 and TRBJ2-7, with D uncertain. Germline V gene sequence: CDR1 SGHNT, CDR2 YYREEE (reference sequence). CDR3 length: 13 amino acids. Trimming left V 4 bases short and J 4 bases short, with 12 bases between. The CDR3: CASSARSEYEQYF. The CDR3 bases are TGTGCCAGCAGCGCAAGATCGGAGTACGAGCAGTACTTC. The whole variable domain, filled in from reference TRBV5-4 and TRBJ2-7, reads ETGVTQSPTHLIKTRGQQVTLRCSSQSGHNTVSWYQQALGQGPQFIFQYYREEENGRGNFPPRFSGLQFPNYSSELNVNALELDDSALYLCASSARSEYEQYFGPGTRLTVT.

V gene TRBV28 combines with J gene TRBJ2-7; 8 positions match TRBD2. Germline trimming cut 7 bases from V and 2 bases from J; bases unmatched to any gene: 19. The germline gives CDR1 MDHEN, CDR2 SYDVKM. The CDR3 contains 18 residues. This CDR3 reads CASISLVAGRGSPYEQYF. The DNA of the CDR3 is TGTGCCAGCATTTCCCTGGTGGCCGGGAGGGGTAGTCCCTACGAGCAGTACTTC.

V is TRBV11-2 and J is TRBJ2-1, with D possibly being TRBD1 or TRBD2 (5 bases each). The CDR3 consists of 15 residues. Trimming cost V 3 bases and J 1 base, with 10 bases left between them. In germline, CDR1 is SGHAT, CDR2 FQNNGV. Here the CDR3 reads CASSFVGESYNEQFF. In nucleotides, the CDR3 is TGTGCCAGCAGCTTTGTGGGGGAATCCTACAATGAGCAGTTCTTC.

The chain employs TRBV7-9 and TRBJ1-2, with D perhaps TRBD1 (6 bases). The CDR3 is 17 amino acids. Looked up from germline, CDR1 is SEHNR and CDR2 is FQNEAQ (reference sequence). V shed 0 bases and J shed 0 bases, with 14 bases lying between them. The CDR3 DNA reads TGTGCCAGCAGCTTAGCGTCGGGGGCAGGAGCTAACTATGGCTACACCTTC. Its translation: CASSLASGAGANYGYTF.

The chain couples TRBV19 to TRBJ2-7; 10 bases align to TRBD1. The length of the CDR3 is 14 residues. With V trimmed by 9 bases and J by 3 bases, 8 bases remained unmatched. Germline lookup yields CDR1 LNHDA and CDR2 SQIVND (reference sequence). The CDR3 DNA sequence: TGTGCCAGCGCTACGGGACAGGGGTTCTACGAGCAGTACTTC. It specifies CASATGQGFYEQYF.

The chain uses TRBV5-1 and TRBJ2-2; D is unresolved. The ends were cut back, 4 bases at V and 0 bases at J, with 10 bases in the middle. Germline CDR1 and CDR2: SGHRS and YFSETQ. The CDR3 runs 15 residues. CDR3 sequence reads: CASSPQGSNTGELFF. The CDR3 DNA follows: TGCGCCAGCAGCCCCCAAGGGTCGAACACCGGGGAGCTGTTTTTT.

This clone was counted only a few times. The chain employs TRBV5-1 and TRBJ2-2, with 8 bases aligning to TRBD1. The junction had 6 bases not matched to a gene; V was cut back by 3 bases and J by 5 bases. Per germline, CDR1 SGHRS and CDR2 YFSETQ. This CDR3 comprises 15 residues. CDR3 sequence: CASSSGQAVTGELFF. CDR3 in DNA: TGCGCCAGCAGCTCGGGACAGGCCGTGACCGGGGAGCTGTTTTTT.

The V gene is TRBV11-1, the J gene TRBJ2-7; 10 nucleotides match TRBD1. Trimming took 5 bases from V and 2 from J; bases not matched to a gene: 6. The CDR3 is made up of 15 amino acids. The V gene's germline CDR1 is SGHAT and CDR2 FQDESV (reference sequence). The CDR3 region is CASSRPDRGAYEQYF. The CDR3 nucleotides read TGTGCCAGCAGCCGCCCGGACAGGGGGGCCTACGAGCAGTACTTC.

The chain recombines TRBV28 with TRBJ2-3; 7 nucleotides align to TRBD2. The V gene end was trimmed by 8 bases and the J gene end by 4 bases; junction bases not matched to a gene: 12. The CDR3 sequence is 15 residues long. Germline CDR1 MDHEN, CDR2 SYDVKM. The CDR3 DNA follows: TGTGCCAGCCAAAGGGGCGGGAGAGGGGCAGATACGCAGTATTTT. It codes for CASQRGGRGADTQYF.

V gene TRBV28 combines with J gene TRBJ2-7, with 7 bases identical to TRBD1. The trim removed 6 bases at V and 6 bases at J, leaving 14 bases unmatched. The germline V gene has CDR1 MDHEN and CDR2 SYDVKM. This CDR3 has 15 amino acids. The CDR3 region is CASRLEGATASEQYF. In DNA, the CDR3 is TGTGCCAGCAGGCTCGAGGGGGCTACGGCCAGCGAGCAGTACTTC.

This clone was picked up one time. This chain connects TRBV19 to TRBJ1-1; possibly TRBD1 for D (6 bases). V lost 7 bases and J lost 9, with 12 bases in between. Germline assignment: CDR1 LNHDA and CDR2 SQIVND (reference sequence). This CDR3 has 11 residues. The chain's CDR3 is CASTGQRQAFF. The DNA of the CDR3 is TGTGCCAGTACCGGACAGCGACAAGCTTTCTTT. The whole variable domain, remainder taken from reference TRBV19 and TRBJ1-1, is DGGITQSPKYLFRKEGQNVTLSCEQNLNHDAMYWYRQDPGQGLRLIYYSQIVNDFQKGDIAEGYSVSREKKESFPLTVTSAQKNPTAFYLCASTGQRQAFFGQGTRLTVV.